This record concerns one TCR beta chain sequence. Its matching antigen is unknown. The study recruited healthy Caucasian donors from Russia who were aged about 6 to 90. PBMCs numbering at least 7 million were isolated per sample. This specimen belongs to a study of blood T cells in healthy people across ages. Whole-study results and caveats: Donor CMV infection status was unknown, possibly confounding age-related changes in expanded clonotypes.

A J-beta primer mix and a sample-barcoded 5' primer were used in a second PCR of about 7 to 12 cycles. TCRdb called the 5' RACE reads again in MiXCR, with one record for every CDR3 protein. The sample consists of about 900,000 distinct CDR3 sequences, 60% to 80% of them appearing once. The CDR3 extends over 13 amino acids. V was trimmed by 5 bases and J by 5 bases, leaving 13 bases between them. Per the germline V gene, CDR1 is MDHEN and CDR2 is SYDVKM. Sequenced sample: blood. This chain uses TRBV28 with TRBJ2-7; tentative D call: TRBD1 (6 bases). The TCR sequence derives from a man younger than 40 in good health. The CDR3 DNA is TGTGCCAGCAGTCCTGGACAGTCCCACGAGCAGTACTTC. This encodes CASSPGQSHEQYF.